What follows describes a single T cell receptor (beta chain). Its antigen is unknown. cDNA prepared by RNA extraction and subsequent reverse transcription served as the template for sequencing. Here immunoSEQ multiplex PCR was the method, and the copy in TCRdb shows in-frame clones only, minus some. Of more than 150,000 clones in the sample, 58% are singletons; the top ten hold approximately 12%. The V end was cut by 3 bases, the J end by 3 bases, with 9 bases between. The CDR3 has 14 residues. The germline V gene has CDR1 GTSNPN and CDR2 SVGIG (reference sequence). The treatment was: oral pan-JAK inhibitor, 5-10 mg twice daily. Cell sorting on a FACSAria was used to separate CD4+ and CD8+ T cells from the PBMCs. This record belongs to a study of CD8+ T cells in alopecia areata. Notes on the study in general: Any link of baseline CD8+ expansion to response, resting on one nonresponder, remains uncertain. Many expanded lesional clones persisted in scalp and blood during tofacitinib treatment. Elevated clonality characterized lesional scalp relative to normal scalp, particularly in alopecia totalis/universalis.

This sample comprised CD8+ T cells sorted from blood, obtained at week 24, from a patient treated with tofacitinib. The receptor comes from a human donor with alopecia areata. The V and J genes are TRBV30 and TRBJ2-6; D perhaps matches TRBD1 (5 bases). This chain's CDR3 is CAWRAGFGANVLTF. The CDR3, as DNA: TGTGCCTGGAGAGCAGGGTTTGGGGCCAACGTCCTGACTTTC.